This T cell receptor beta chain was captured in a study of blood T cell repertoires in COVID-19 (TCRdb year 2020). Turning to the overall study: Samples from collaborators originated in the United States, Italy and Spain and spanned both the acute and convalescent phases of COVID-19. The prospective study material was composed of cDNA or gDNA derived from T cells, B-cell-depleted T cells, or PBMCs. Subjects who had been exposed to COVID-19, were actively infected with it, or had recovered from it provided the deeply sampled blood TCRbeta repertoires that made up the dataset. The repertoires were made available in a free public database intended to serve as a resource for research on the immune response to SARS-CoV-2. The samples were drawn from the first 160 participants of the ongoing ImmuneRACE study and from some 1,300 subjects provided by 6 global collaborators. A de-identified subject ID, COVID-19 status, age in years and sex were almost always included in the sample metadata. Where available, HLA class I and class II types were taken from metadata supplied by the sample provider and were not determined by assay-based typing.

As concerns this clone: Its target antigen remains unknown. No much larger clone exists at a distance of one base, and base qualities are not known.

The junction carries 23 bases between V and J, which are trimmed by 6 bases and 5 bases respectively. Via the germline V gene (reference sequence), CDR1 is MNHEY and CDR2 SMNVEV. From the cysteine through the phenylalanine, the CDR3 covers 18 amino acids. The CDR3 DNA has 54 bases and is translated from base 1. Whole blood was collected in K2EDTA tubes by collaborating institutions according to the institutions' own protocols. For TCRbeta analysis, collaborators shipped samples in one of three forms: frozen whole blood, isolated PBMCs, or DNA extracted from either of those sample types. The paper as a whole reports these results and caveats: How much clinical and demographic metadata was included differed by source and by participant, and the metadata was provided uncurated.

TCRbeta CDR3 regions were amplified from genomic DNA by means of the immunoSEQ Assay, a bias-controlled multiplex PCR. The study's processing was this. The number of nucleated cells in each sample was estimated from the amplification of reference gene primers within the assay. To quantify the absolute abundance of each unique TCRbeta CDR3 rearrangement, sequence reads were collapsed and filtered. For each sample, productive Simpson clonality was calculated as the square root of Simpson's diversity index over productive rearrangements. TCRdb retrieved this table from immuneACCESS and kept in-frame rearrangements only. Not all clones are present; in checked studies, unresolved V genes account for under half, and no reason is known for the remainder. That table supplies the V and J calls and clone size; D and trimming were determined from the DNA. The sample contains 20,000 to 25,000 clones, 70% to 90% of them found a single time. The ten largest clones represent around 12% of the sample.

Sequencing used peripheral blood. The receptor chain draws on TRBV27 and TRBJ1-6, and TRBD1 may be the D gene, going by 6 matching bases. This sequence was found in an elderly woman with active or convalescent COVID-19. The DNA sequence is given as TGTGCCAGCAGCCTCAGGGGAGTCCCCTCGACAAATAATTCACCCCTCCACTTT. The translation is CASSLRGVPSTNNSPLHF.